These T cell receptor beta chains were read from a single sample in a study of T cell changes during pregnancy in multiple sclerosis. Profiling relied on immunoSEQ multiplex PCR, and the TCRdb table lists in-frame clones only, not all of them. The sample includes tens of thousands of clones, over 75% seen only once; the top ten take over 4%. This specimen was peripheral blood, taken in the first trimester of pregnancy. These receptors originate from a female donor in good health, enrolled as a control in a pregnancy study. Both conserved end residues are part of each CDR3. The D gene is left open where the match is weak. Expanded clones are given a class, and other clones once, few, many or no size at all.

j_gene,abundance,d_gene,v_gene,CDR3nt,CDR3aa
TRBJ1-5,NA,TRBD1,TRBV6-5,TGTGCCAGCAGTTCGGGACAGTCCACGCGGCCCCAGCATTTT,CASSSGQSTRPQHF
TRBJ2-3,NA,NA,TRBV2,TGTGCCACCAGGGGGGGGCGGACAGATACGCAGTATTTT,CATRGGRTDTQYF
TRBJ2-4,NA,TRBD2,TRBV6-5,TGTGCCAGCAGTGACTTAGCGGGAGTCAAAAACATTCAGTACTTC,CASSDLAGVKNIQYF
TRBJ1-5,NA,TRBD1,TRBV5-1,TGCGCCAGCAGCTTTGGGGACAGGGGGAGTAATCAGCCCCAGCATTTT,CASSFGDRGSNQPQHF
TRBJ2-2,NA,TRBD2,TRBV9,TGTGCCAGCAGCGTAGATTCGGGACTAGCGGGAGCCGGGGAGCTGTTTTTT,CASSVDSGLAGAGELFF
TRBJ2-5,few,TRBD1,TRBV4-2,TGTGCCAGCAGCCAACCCATCAACAGGGGCGGTGAGCGGGAGACCCAGTACTTC,CASSQPINRGGERETQYF
TRBJ2-1,NA,NA,TRBV25-1,TGTGCCAGCAGTGATCCGGGTCCGCAGTTCTTC,CASSDPGPQFF
TRBJ1-1,NA,TRBD1,TRBV9,TGTGCCAGCAGCGTAGAGGGCAGGGGGCTAACTGAAGCTTTCTTT,CASSVEGRGLTEAFF
TRBJ1-2,NA,TRBD1,TRBV19,TGTGCCAGTAGACAGGGACAGGGGGACGGCTACACCTTC,CASRQGQGDGYTF
TRBJ2-7,NA,NA,TRBV6-5,TGTGCCAGCAGGACAGCTGCCAGCTCCTACGAGCAGTACTTC,CASRTAASSYEQYF
TRBJ2-1,NA,TRBD2,TRBV19,TGTGCCAGTACCATTTCAGCGGGGGCTTACAATGAGCAGTTCTTC,CASTISAGAYNEQFF
TRBJ2-7,NA,NA,TRBV9,TGTGCCAGCAGCGTAGATCCGGGGAACTACGAGCAGTACTTC,CASSVDPGNYEQYF
TRBJ2-1,NA,NA,TRBV19,TGTGCCACCGGGGCGGGCGCGTTTAGCGGCATCTACAATGAGCAGTTCTTC,CATGAGAFSGIYNEQFF
TRBJ2-2,NA,NA,TRBV11-3,TGTGCCAGCAGTTTTTCCCCGGTGGCCGGGGAGCTGTTTTTT,CASSFSPVAGELFF
TRBJ1-5,NA,NA,TRBV9,TGTGCCAGCAGCGAGGCGGGCAGAGGCAATCAGCCCCAGCATTTT,CASSEAGRGNQPQHF
TRBJ2-7,NA,NA,TRBV28,TGTGCCAGCAGTTTAAGGGGGAGGGCCCACGAGCAGTACTTC,CASSLRGRAHEQYF
TRBJ2-2,once,NA,TRBV6-4,TGTGCCAGCAGTCCCGTGGTAGCGGACGGGACCGGGGAGCTGTTTTTT,CASSPVVADGTGELFF
TRBJ2-3,NA,NA,TRBV9,TGTGCCAGCAGCGTGGGCGGGGCAGATACGCAGTATTTT,CASSVGGADTQYF
TRBJ1-1,NA,TRBD1,TRBV27,TGTGCCAGCAGTTTCGGCAGGGGGTACACTGAAGCTTTCTTT,CASSFGRGYTEAFF
TRBJ2-7,NA,TRBD2,TRBV6-1,TGTGCCAGCAGTGGGCTAGCGGCGGAATCCTACGAGCAGTACTTC,CASSGLAAESYEQYF
TRBJ2-7,many,TRBD2,TRBV6-1,TGTGCCAGCAGTGAATCTTCGGGAGGGAGCGACGAGCAGTACTTC,CASSESSGGSDEQYF
TRBJ2-7,NA,NA,TRBV4-3,TGCGCCAGCAGCCAAGACCCAGGGAACTACGAGCAGTACTTC,CASSQDPGNYEQYF
TRBJ1-1,NA,TRBD1,TRBV5-5,TGTGCCAGCAGCTTGGTCCCGACAGGGCACACTGAAGCTTTCTTT,CASSLVPTGHTEAFF
TRBJ1-3,NA,NA,TRBV9,TGTGCCAGCAGCGAATCAGGGGTTGGAAACACCATATATTTT,CASSESGVGNTIYF
TRBJ1-1,NA,NA,TRBV2,TGTGCCAGCAGTGAACAGGGGAACACTGAAGCTTTCTTT,CASSEQGNTEAFF
TRBJ2-7,NA,NA,TRBV5-4,TGTGCCAGCAGCTTGGGGAGGCCAAGAAGCTCCTACGAGCAGTACTTC,CASSLGRPRSSYEQYF
TRBJ1-5,once,NA,TRBV29-1,TGCAGCGTTGAGGCAGGGGACGATCAGCCCCAGCATTTT,CSVEAGDDQPQHF
TRBJ2-7,NA,NA,TRBV4-1,TGCGCCAGCAGCCAAGATTATAGGGGGTCCTCCTACGAGCAGTACTTC,CASSQDYRGSSYEQYF
TRBJ1-1,NA,NA,TRBV9,TGTGCCAGCAGCGTAGATCAGTGGAACACTGAAGCTTTCTTT,CASSVDQWNTEAFF
TRBJ1-3,NA,NA,TRBV6-1,TGTGCCAGCAGTGAATTTTCACAGTATGGAAACACCATATATTTT,CASSEFSQYGNTIYF
TRBJ1-3,NA,NA,TRBV10-2,TGCGCCAGCACAACTGGAAACACCATATATTTT,CASTTGNTIYF
TRBJ2-5,NA,NA,TRBV4-3,TGCGCCAGCAGCCAAGGGGGGACGGGGGAAAGCGAGACCCAGTACTTC,CASSQGGTGESETQYF
TRBJ1-4,NA,TRBD1,TRBV28,TGTGCCAGCAGCCCCGGGGACAGGGGGCTTGGGGGTGAAAAACTGTTTTTT,CASSPGDRGLGGEKLFF
TRBJ2-7,NA,NA,TRBV6-5,TGTGCCAGCAGTTACCCTTTAGGAGGTGGAACCTACGAGCAGTACTTC,CASSYPLGGGTYEQYF
TRBJ2-1,NA,TRBD2,TRBV4-3,TGCGCCAGCAGCCAAGCGGGGGGGCCCTACAATGAGCAGTTCTTC,CASSQAGGPYNEQFF
TRBJ2-5,NA,TRBD2,TRBV6-1,TGTGCCAGCAGTGAAGCCGGGGGACTAGCGGGCGAGACCCAGTACTTC,CASSEAGGLAGETQYF
TRBJ2-7,once,TRBD1,TRBV4-3,TGCGCCAGCAGCCAAGGGACAGGGTTCTACGAGCAGTACTTC,CASSQGTGFYEQYF
TRBJ2-1,NA,TRBD2,TRBV29-1,TGCAGCGGGGGGACTAGCGGGAGGAGGGGGCAGTTCTTC,CSGGTSGRRGQFF